This is a list of T cell receptor beta chains from one sample in a study of shared clonotypes between healthy human individuals. Libraries were prepared by immunoSEQ multiplex PCR; TCRdb keeps only in-frame clonotypes and omits some of them. The table records roughly 2,000,000 clones, about 93% of them present only once. The sequenced sample was naive CD8+ T cells from PBMCs. The receptors stem from a man aged 18 to 30 in good health. Some clones in this sample may be carry-over from other donors' samples. Each CDR3 is given with its conserved first and last residue. A D gene is named only where the DNA matches it firmly. A row's size may be missing; if present it is once, few, many or a size class.

-,TRBV19,-,TRBJ1-2,TGTGCCAGTAGTTCGACGACGGAAGCTAACTATGGCTACACCTTC,CASSSTTEANYGYTF
-,TRBV7-3,-,TRBJ2-1,TGTGCCAGCAGCAACGCACTCTCCCCGAGGAATGAGCAGTTCTTC,CASSNALSPRNEQFF
TRBD1,TRBV25-1,-,TRBJ1-2,TGTGCCAGCAGTGAATCGTGGACAGGGAGAAGCTACACCTTC,CASSESWTGRSYTF
TRBD2,TRBV7-8,-,TRBJ2-1,TGTGCCAGCAGCTTAGGCGGGAGGGCCCAGGTGGCTGAGCAGTTCTTC,CASSLGGRAQVAEQFF
-,TRBV7-8,-,TRBJ1-3,TGTGCCAGCAGCTCCAGGGTATCTGGAAACACCATATATTTT,CASSSRVSGNTIYF
TRBD1,TRBV27,-,TRBJ2-7,TGTGCCAGCAGTGGCGGGACAGGGGGCTACGAGCAGTACTTC,CASSGGTGGYEQYF
TRBD1,TRBV27,-,TRBJ2-3,TGTGCCAGCAGTTTACTGGGGACAGGGGGCTTAGATACGCAGTATTTT,CASSLLGTGGLDTQYF
TRBD1,TRBV27,-,TRBJ1-2,TGTGCCAGCAGTCTCGGGACAGGCTATGGCTACACCTTC,CASSLGTGYGYTF
-,TRBV29-1,-,TRBJ2-7,TGCAGCGTCCCTCAATACTCGGGTGGGTACGAGCAGTACTTC,CSVPQYSGGYEQYF
-,TRBV28,-,TRBJ1-6,TGTGCCAGCAGTGTCCCACCAAATTCACCCCTCCACTTT,CASSVPPNSPLHF
TRBD1,TRBV19,-,TRBJ1-5,TGTGCCAGTAGTATAGTTTTTGCAGGGGGTCAGCCCCAGCATTTT,CASSIVFAGGQPQHF
TRBD1,TRBV6-5,-,TRBJ1-1,TGTGCCAGCAGTCGCTCTACGGGACAGGGGACTGAAGCTTTCTTT,CASSRSTGQGTEAFF
-,TRBV7-2,-,TRBJ2-7,TGTGCCAGCAGCTTAGGATGGACTACATACGAGCAGTACTTC,CASSLGWTTYEQYF
-,TRBV2,-,TRBJ1-4,TGTGCCAGCAGTGAAAGGTGGGGGCATAATGAAAAACTGTTTTTT,CASSERWGHNEKLFF
TRBD1,TRBV4-1,-,TRBJ1-3,TGCGCCAGCAGTCAAGAAGGACAGGGGGCTGGAAACACCATATATTTT,CASSQEGQGAGNTIYF
-,TRBV7-9,few,TRBJ1-5,TGTGCCAGCAGCCGGGGGGATCAGCCCCAGCATTTT,CASSRGDQPQHF
-,TRBV4-1,once,TRBJ2-5,TGCGCCAGCAGCCAAGTGTTACGGGCGGTTGGGGAGACCCAGTACTTC,CASSQVLRAVGETQYF
TRBD2,TRBV28,-,TRBJ2-1,TGTGCCAGCAGTTTATCCGGGACTAGCGGGAACGATTATGGGAATGAGCAGTTCTTC,CASSLSGTSGNDYGNEQFF
-,TRBV27,-,TRBJ2-6,TGTGCCAGCAGCCAAAAACAGACCGTAAGGGAGTCTGGGGCCAACGTCCTGACTTTC,CASSQKQTVRESGANVLTF
TRBD2,TRBV4-3,once,TRBJ2-7,TGCGCCAGCAGCCCCCGGCGGGGGGGAGCCTACGAGCAGTACTTC,CASSPRRGGAYEQYF
-,TRBV6-5,-,TRBJ2-5,TGTGCCAGCAGTCCGGGACTCAGCCAAGAGACCCAGTACTTC,CASSPGLSQETQYF
-,TRBV28,-,TRBJ2-3,TGTGCCAGCAGTTTGATCCGGGAAGCAGATACGCAGTATTTT,CASSLIREADTQYF
-,TRBV7-9,once,TRBJ2-3,TGTGCCAGCAGCTCTAGTTATACATTGACAGGATATAGCACAGATACGCAGTATTTT,CASSSSYTLTGYSTDTQYF
TRBD2,TRBV5-4,-,TRBJ2-3,TGTGCCAGCAGCTTGCGGCGGGAGATCACAGATACGCAGTATTTT,CASSLRREITDTQYF
-,TRBV7-9,-,TRBJ2-1,TGTGCCAGCAGCTGGGCCCCGCAGTTCTTC,CASSWAPQFF
-,TRBV6-5,few,TRBJ2-7,TGTGCCAGCAGTTCACCCCGGGACTCCTATTATTCGGTGTACTTC,CASSSPRDSYYSVYF
-,TRBV27,-,TRBJ2-1,TGTGCCAGCGGGTCTTGGGGGAACGTGGGTGAGCAGTTCTTC,CASGSWGNVGEQFF
-,TRBV7-8,-,TRBJ1-1,TGTGCCAGCTGCCCCACGATACCCTCTTCCAGGTGGGTGAACACTGAAGCTTTCTTT,CASCPTIPSSRWVNTEAFF
-,TRBV9,-,TRBJ1-1,TGTGCCAGCAGCGTAGGCTGGACGAACACTGAAGCTTTCTTT,CASSVGWTNTEAFF
-,TRBV6-6,-,TRBJ2-7,TGTGCCAGCAGTGAGGGGACCACCTCCTACGAGCAGTACTTC,CASSEGTTSYEQYF
-,TRBV11-2,once,TRBJ1-3,TGTGCCAGCAGCTTAGTTGGGACTGGAAACACCATATATTTT,CASSLVGTGNTIYF
-,TRBV19,-,TRBJ1-1,TGTGCCAGTAGTATCGGACAGCGATACGGACGGGACACTGAAGCTTTCTTT,CASSIGQRYGRDTEAFF
-,TRBV11-2,-,TRBJ1-2,TGTGCCAGCAGCTTGGCCCCCGAGGGGATGATCTACTATGGCTACACCTTC,CASSLAPEGMIYYGYTF
-,TRBV9,-,TRBJ2-3,TGTGCCAGCAGCGTAGCGGGCGCCCACACAGATACGCAGTATTTT,CASSVAGAHTDTQYF